This T cell receptor beta chain was sequenced during a study of beta chain features in type 1 diabetes. This CDR3 is 15 amino acids long. The V and J ends lost 6 bases and 1 base, in that order; junction bases with no gene match: 3. Per the germline V gene, CDR1 is MDHEN and CDR2 is SYDVKM. Expressed TCRB transcripts were sequenced, since all the RNA that had been isolated was reverse transcribed. Approximately 3.7 million reads per sample on average were obtained from naive, central memory and regulatory T cell samples. Clones were sequenced by immunoSEQ multiplex PCR, and TCRdb holds only the in-frame ones, with some missing. Of around 180,000 clones in the sample, approximately 7.8% were seen once. With respect to this clone: Its target is not known.

Study conclusions and caveats: For TCRB rearrangement, an influence of HLA type remained unresolved here. Patients with Type 1 diabetes showed moderately but significantly shorter TCRB CDR3s in all four CD4+ subsets.

The sequenced material came from central memory CD4+ T cells from blood. The V call is TRBV28, the J call TRBJ1-5, with 10 bases that match TRBD1. The receptor was isolated from a woman aged 35 to 49 with type 1 diabetes. The CDR3 DNA reads TGTGCCAGCAGGGACAGGGGGTTCAGCAATCAGCCCCAGCATTTT. Protein: CASRDRGFSNQPQHF.